This passage covers 23 T cell receptor beta chains from one sample sequenced in a study of T-cell memory formation after mild COVID-19. TCRdb re-called the 5' RACE reads with MiXCR, one entry per CDR3 protein. The sample yields fewer than 650,000 distinct CDR3 sequences, approximately 21% seen once. Sequencing was done on a sample of PBMCs or a T cell subset sorted from them (not recorded which). Receptor source: an adult woman who had mild COVID-19 (a few samples of this study predate the infection). Cell type and time point are not known.

The chain carries TRBV5-5 and TRBJ1-2; 7 bases are shared with TRBD1. The germline V gene encodes CDR1 SGHKS and CDR2 YYEKEE (reference sequence). The V gene end was trimmed by 3 bases and the J gene end by 4 bases; junction bases not matched to a gene: 3. This CDR3 contains 13 residues. CDR3 protein: CASSWNRGYGYTF. The CDR3 DNA follows: TGTGCCAGCAGCTGGAACAGGGGCTATGGCTACACCTTC.

The chain uses TRBV24-1 and TRBJ2-5; 11 bases agree with TRBD1. This CDR3 has 17 amino acids. Trimming at V came to 4 bases and at J to 4 bases, leaving 10 bases not matched to a gene. The V gene's germline CDR1 is KGHDR and CDR2 SFDVKD. The CDR3 here is CATSDLRTGGLGETQYF. CDR3 DNA sequence: TGTGCCACCAGTGACCTCCGGACAGGGGGCTTGGGAGAGACCCAGTACTTC.

This clonotype was recorded a few times. J is TRBJ2-3 and V is TRBV7-2; 13 nucleotides align to TRBD2. The CDR3 sequence is 15 residues long. Germline values: CDR1 SGHTA, CDR2 FQGNSA. The J segment lost 6 bases and the V segment lost 5 bases, leaving 5 bases of the junction unmatched. CDR3 coding DNA: TGTGCCAGCAGCGGTGGACTAGCGGGGGTGGATACGCAGTATTTT. As protein: CASSGGLAGVDTQYF.

This clonotype occurred a few times. V usage is TRBV18 and J usage is TRBJ1-2, with D uncertain. This CDR3 comprises 17 residues. Germline V CDR1 and CDR2: KGHSH, LQKENI. V dropped 3 bases and J dropped 0 bases, with 17 bases sitting between them. CDR3 coding DNA: TGTGCCAGCTCACCCGCCTCTGGCGGCGGATCTAACTATGGCTACACCTTC. Translating gives CASSPASGGGSNYGYTF.

V and J are TRBV5-6 and TRBJ2-6; D is unclear. Germline CDR1 SGHDT, CDR2 YYEEEE. The CDR3 loop spans 15 amino acids. Trimming removed 4 bases at V and 1 base at J, with 9 bases between. CDR3 sequence: CASSALPSGANVLTF. CDR3 nucleotide sequence: TGTGCCAGCAGCGCACTGCCGTCTGGGGCCAACGTCCTGACTTTC.

This clonotype was observed at least ten times. The rearrangement links TRBV7-6 to TRBJ2-1; D is unresolved. Trimming stripped 1 base from V and 7 bases from J, with 5 bases between. Germline CDR1 reads SGHVS; CDR2 reads FNYEAQ. This CDR3 is built from 12 residues. The CDR3 loop reads CASSLGVNEQFF. CDR3 nucleotides: TGTGCCAGCAGCTTAGGGGTTAATGAGCAGTTCTTC. The complete variable domain, with remaining parts taken from reference TRBV7-6 and TRBJ2-1, reads GAGVSQSPRYKVTKRGQDVALRCDPISGHVSLYWYRQALGQGPEFLTYFNYEAQQDKSGLPNDRFSAERPEGSISTLTIQRTEQRDSAMYRCASSLGVNEQFFGPGTRLTVL.

This clonotype has just a few counts. The chain joins TRBV27 to TRBJ2-3, with 9 nucleotides matching TRBD2. The germline gives CDR1 MNHEY, CDR2 SMNVEV (reference sequence). V shed 5 bases, J shed 0 bases, and the junction held 6 bases outside the gene matches. This CDR3 has 16 amino acids. The CDR3 spells CASSTRTSASTDTQYF. Written as DNA, the CDR3 is TGTGCCAGCAGTACCCGGACTAGCGCGAGCACAGATACGCAGTATTTT.

The chain is built from TRBV5-6 and TRBJ2-4; no clear D. This CDR3 has 14 amino acids. The V and J ends lost 0 bases and 8 bases respectively, with 12 bases between them. The germline gives CDR1 SGHDT, CDR2 YYEEEE. The CDR3: CASSLGLPPHIQYF. CDR3 nucleotide sequence: TGTGCCAGCAGCTTGGGGCTCCCCCCTCACATTCAGTACTTC.

The chain is built from TRBV5-1 and TRBJ2-7; TRBD1 matches 8 bases. CDR3 length: 18 residues. With V trimmed by 3 bases and J by 2 bases, 16 bases remained unmatched. The germline CDR1 and CDR2 sequences are SGHRS and YFSETQ. CDR3 residues: CASSSPVDRGEKTYEQYF. The CDR3 DNA sequence: TGCGCCAGCAGCTCCCCCGTAGACAGGGGCGAAAAAACCTACGAGCAGTACTTC.

This clonotype showed up just a few times. CDR3 amino acids: CSARGRALGVEQYF. In nucleotides, the CDR3 is TGCAGTGCTAGGGGTCGCGCCCTGGGTGTTGAGCAGTACTTC. The gene calls are TRBV20-1 and TRBJ2-7; D is uncertain. CDR3 length: 14 amino acids. Trimming removed 3 bases from V and 7 bases from J, with 19 bases in between. Germline CDR1 reads DFQATT; CDR2 reads SNEGSKA (reference sequence).

This clonotype came up many times. The chain uses TRBV2 and TRBJ2-5, with 7 bases lining up with TRBD1. This CDR3 is built from 13 residues. The J segment lost 7 bases and the V segment lost 8 bases, leaving 10 bases of the junction unmatched. Germline loops: CDR1 SNHLY, CDR2 FYNNEI. The CDR3 here is CASGTGVPVTQYF. Here the CDR3 DNA reads TGTGCCAGCGGAACAGGGGTGCCCGTGACCCAGTACTTC.

The J gene is TRBJ1-1, the V gene TRBV7-9; D is unclear. The CDR3 spans 13 residues. The germline V gene has CDR1 SEHNR and CDR2 FQNEAQ (reference sequence). V dropped 5 bases and J dropped 1 base, with 8 bases sitting between them. The CDR3 sequence: CASSHVRNTEAFF. The CDR3 DNA is TGTGCCAGCAGCCACGTGAGGAACACTGAAGCTTTCTTT.

In its sample, this clonotype was seen a few times. The chain is built from TRBV4-1 and TRBJ2-1; 13 bases map to TRBD2. The CDR3 covers 21 residues. Looked up from germline, CDR1 is MGHRA and CDR2 is YSYEKL. V lost 4 bases to trimming and J lost 0 bases; unmatched junction nucleotides: 15. This CDR3 is CASSLSGGTSGVVSSYNEQFF. CDR3 DNA: TGCGCCAGCAGCCTTTCCGGAGGGACTAGCGGGGTCGTGAGCTCCTACAATGAGCAGTTCTTC.

This chain uses TRBV20-1 with TRBJ2-5; 7 nucleotides line up with TRBD1. V was clipped by 3 bases and J by 1 base; unmatched bases: 8. Per the germline V gene, CDR1 is DFQATT and CDR2 is SNEGSKA (reference sequence). The CDR3 spans 15 residues. The DNA for the CDR3 is TGCAGTGCTAGTTCCGGGACAGTACCCCAAGAGACCCAGTACTTC. Its translation: CSASSGTVPQETQYF.

The V call is TRBV5-4, the J call TRBJ2-7; TRBD1 aligns across 8 bases. The J segment lost 6 bases and the V segment lost 5 bases, leaving 19 bases of the junction unmatched. Per germline, CDR1 SGHNT and CDR2 YYREEE (reference sequence). CDR3 size: 17 residues. The CDR3 is CASSQGTGRTTPGEQYF. The CDR3 DNA sequence: TGTGCCAGCAGTCAAGGGACAGGCAGGACGACGCCAGGCGAGCAGTACTTC.

The CDR3 reads CASSWDLNEQFF. In nucleotides, the CDR3 is TGTGCCAGCAGTTGGGACCTGAATGAGCAGTTCTTC. The chain is built from TRBV12-3 or TRBV12-4 and TRBJ2-1; D may be TRBD1 or TRBD2 (5 bases each). Trimming took off 4 bases at V and 7 bases at J, with 8 bases between the two ends. The length of the CDR3 is 12 residues.

This clonotype was recorded a few times. The J gene is TRBJ2-2, the V gene TRBV6-5; 10 nucleotides line up with TRBD1. Germline V gene data show CDR1 as MNHEY and CDR2 as SVGAGI. V lost 6 bases to trimming and J lost 6 bases; unmatched junction nucleotides: 10. The CDR3 runs to 16 residues. The CDR3 is CASSSAGTGEAGELFF. The CDR3 DNA reads TGTGCCAGCAGCTCAGCCGGGACAGGGGAAGCCGGGGAGCTGTTTTTT.

In this sample, this clonotype turned up a few times. The chain uses TRBV9 and TRBJ2-5; TRBD2 aligns across 14 bases. The germline CDR1 and CDR2 sequences are SGDLS and YYNGEE. The CDR3 has 17 amino acids. V was clipped by 3 bases and J by 3 bases; unmatched bases: 7. Here the CDR3 reads CASSASGTSGGEETQYF. The CDR3 DNA follows: TGTGCCAGCAGCGCCTCCGGGACTAGCGGGGGCGAAGAGACCCAGTACTTC.

This clonotype occurred a few times. At one boundary the junction diverges from the germline segment, which might be a read error. The V call is TRBV7-9, the J call TRBJ2-3; D may be TRBD2 (6 bases). The CDR3 has 14 residues. Germline V gene sequence: CDR1 SEHNR, CDR2 FQNEAQ (reference sequence). The DNA for the CDR3 is TGTGCCAGCAGCTTAGTAACTAGCAAAGATACGCAGTATTTT. Translating gives CASSLVTSKDTQYF. Full variable domain (remainder filled in from reference TRBV7-9 and TRBJ2-3): DTGVSQNPRHKITKRGQNVTFRCDPISEHNRLYWYRQTLGQGPEFLTYFQNEAQLEKSRLLSDRFSAERPKGSFSTLEIQRTEQGDSAMYLCASSLVTSKDTQYFGPGTRLTVL.

This clonotype was observed a handful of times. The chain has TRBV7-3 and TRBJ2-7, with D perhaps matching TRBD1 (5 bases). CDR1 SGHTA and CDR2 FQGTGA come from the germline V gene. The CDR3 has 14 amino acids. The V and J ends lost 2 bases and 2 bases respectively, with 10 bases between them. CDR3 bases: TGTGCCAGCAGCTTATACCTAGGGGCCTACGAGCAGTACTTC. Translated, it gives CASSLYLGAYEQYF.

The V gene is TRBV15, the J gene TRBJ2-3, with 7 bases matching TRBD1. The V and J ends lost 8 bases and 5 bases, in that order; junction bases with no gene match: 10. The germline CDR1 and CDR2 sequences are LNHNV and YYDKDF (reference sequence). The CDR3 contains 14 residues. CDR3 sequence (DNA): TGTGCCACCTTGCCGACAGGGCGGAAAGATACGCAGTATTTT. It encodes CATLPTGRKDTQYF.

This clonotype was counted many times. The chain couples TRBV20-1 to TRBJ1-1, with D possibly being TRBD1 (5 bases). Trimming shortened V by 7 bases and J by 0 bases, and 6 bases separated the two germline ends. The CDR3 sequence is 11 residues long. Germline CDR1 reads DFQATT; CDR2 reads SNEGSKA (reference sequence). The DNA for the CDR3 is TGCAGTGTCAGGGTGAACACTGAAGCTTTCTTT. It encodes CSVRVNTEAFF.

The chain links TRBV24-1 to TRBJ2-1; weak D call: TRBD2 (6 bases). The CDR3 is 13 residues long. The ends were cut back, 8 bases at V and 7 bases at J, with 14 bases in the middle. CDR1 is KGHDR and CDR2 is SFDVKD in the germline V gene. The DNA of the CDR3 is TGTGCCACCACCACGGGGACTGAAAATGAGCAGTTCTTC. Translating it yields CATTTGTENEQFF.